The rows below give T cell receptor beta chains drawn from one sample of a study of CD8 T cells in ankylosing spondylitis. Each CDR3 protein is one row after TCRdb ran MiXCR on the 5' RACE reads. The sample gives 210,000 or so distinct CDR3 sequences, roughly 8% of which show up once; 4% to 5.5% is in the top ten. Sequencing was performed on blood, either unsorted or a sorted T cell fraction (not recorded which). The receptors here all came from a female donor with ankylosing spondylitis or in good health (not recorded which). CDR3s include the opening cysteine and the closing phenylalanine or tryptophan. Each record gives: V gene, D gene, J gene, clone size, CDR3 DNA, CDR3 protein. D genes are given only for firm matches. Size is omitted from some rows. Given values are once, few, many or a class for expanded clones.

V gene: TRBV7-2; D gene: NA; J gene: TRBJ2-7; clone size: many; CDR3 DNA: TGTGCCAGCAGCGTCGCGCAGGCCACCTACGAGCAGTACTTC; CDR3 protein: CASSVAQATYEQYF
V gene: TRBV12-3/TRBV12-4; D gene: TRBD1; J gene: TRBJ1-4; clone size: many; CDR3 DNA: TGTGCCAGCAGTCTCGGTGGTGGGACAGGGGAGGATCCTAATGAAAAACTGTTTTTT; CDR3 protein: CASSLGGGTGEDPNEKLFF
V gene: TRBV2; D gene: NA; J gene: TRBJ2-7; clone size: many; CDR3 DNA: TGTGCCAGCAGTGGGTCAAAAGAGACTAAATCTTACGAGCAGTACTTC; CDR3 protein: CASSGSKETKSYEQYF
V gene: TRBV7-8; D gene: NA; J gene: TRBJ2-4; clone size: many; CDR3 DNA: TGTGCCAGCAGCTTAGCCAGACAGGGAGGTGTGAACATTCAGTACTTC; CDR3 protein: CASSLARQGGVNIQYF
V gene: TRBV7-9; D gene: TRBD2; J gene: TRBJ2-3; clone size: few; CDR3 DNA: TGTGCCAGCAGCCGAGTACTAGCGGGAACAGATACGCAGTATTTT; CDR3 protein: CASSRVLAGTDTQYF
V gene: TRBV7-2; D gene: NA; J gene: TRBJ1-4; clone size: NA; CDR3 DNA: TGTGCCAGCAGCTTTGCGGGGCTCAATGAAAAACTGTTTTTT; CDR3 protein: CASSFAGLNEKLFF
V gene: TRBV19; D gene: NA; J gene: TRBJ2-3; clone size: NA; CDR3 DNA: TGTGTCAGTAGTGCCGGGACTGTCAATACGCAGTATTTT; CDR3 protein: CVSSAGTVNTQYF
V gene: TRBV7-6; D gene: NA; J gene: TRBJ2-7; clone size: many; CDR3 DNA: TGTGCCAGCAGCTTAGAGTCCGGTCCATGGCCATCCGAGCAGTACTTC; CDR3 protein: CASSLESGPWPSEQYF
V gene: TRBV18; D gene: NA; J gene: TRBJ1-4; clone size: many; CDR3 DNA: TGTGCCAGCTCACCCGACAGAAAGGAAAAACTGTTTTTT; CDR3 protein: CASSPDRKEKLFF
V gene: TRBV12-3/TRBV12-4; D gene: TRBD1; J gene: TRBJ2-5; clone size: many; CDR3 DNA: TGTGCCACCAAAAGACAGGGGCCAGAGACCCAGTACTTC; CDR3 protein: CATKRQGPETQYF
V gene: TRBV24-1; D gene: TRBD2; J gene: TRBJ2-2; clone size: many; CDR3 DNA: TGTGCCACCAGTGAGAGAATAGCGGGGAAGCCAGTATTAGACACCGGGGAGCTGTTTTTT; CDR3 protein: CATSERIAGKPVLDTGELFF
V gene: TRBV12-3/TRBV12-4; D gene: TRBD1; J gene: TRBJ2-1; clone size: few; CDR3 DNA: TGTGCCAGCAGCGGGACAGCCGCCGGGGTATACAATGAGCAGTTCTTC; CDR3 protein: CASSGTAAGVYNEQFF
V gene: TRBV18; D gene: NA; J gene: TRBJ2-5; clone size: NA; CDR3 DNA: TGTGCCAGCTCGCCCGGGGCGGCCCAAGAGACCCAGTACTTC; CDR3 protein: CASSPGAAQETQYF
V gene: TRBV5-1; D gene: NA; J gene: TRBJ2-3; clone size: many; CDR3 DNA: TGCGCCAGCAGCCTCGAACGCTCAGATACGCAGTATTTT; CDR3 protein: CASSLERSDTQYF
V gene: TRBV27; D gene: TRBD2; J gene: TRBJ2-2; clone size: many; CDR3 DNA: TGTGCCAGCACCCAGGGACTAGCGGCGAACACCGGGGAGCTGTTTTTT; CDR3 protein: CASTQGLAANTGELFF
V gene: TRBV10-2; D gene: NA; J gene: TRBJ1-2; clone size: many; CDR3 DNA: TGCGCCAGCAGTGAAGAGAACTATGGCTACACCTTC; CDR3 protein: CASSEENYGYTF
V gene: TRBV5-5; D gene: NA; J gene: TRBJ2-1; clone size: many; CDR3 DNA: TGTGCCAGCAGCTTTGGGGGAAGAAACTACAATGAGCAGTTCTTC; CDR3 protein: CASSFGGRNYNEQFF
V gene: TRBV2; D gene: TRBD2; J gene: TRBJ2-5; clone size: many; CDR3 DNA: TGTGCCAGCAGTGGCCCCCGAACTAGCGGGAGTCAAGAGACCCAGTACTTC; CDR3 protein: CASSGPRTSGSQETQYF
V gene: TRBV29-1; D gene: NA; J gene: TRBJ2-3; clone size: many; CDR3 DNA: TGCAGCGTTGAGGGCTCAGATACGCAGTATTTT; CDR3 protein: CSVEGSDTQYF
V gene: TRBV5-1; D gene: TRBD1; J gene: TRBJ2-7; clone size: many; CDR3 DNA: TGCGCCAGCAGCTTCCGGCCAGGGGGCTTCAACGAGCAGTACTTC; CDR3 protein: CASSFRPGGFNEQYF
V gene: TRBV12-5; D gene: TRBD2; J gene: TRBJ2-1; clone size: many; CDR3 DNA: TGTGCTAGTGGTTTGGCGAGGACTAGCGGCCCTTACAATGAGCAGTTCTTC; CDR3 protein: CASGLARTSGPYNEQFF
V gene: TRBV12-5; D gene: NA; J gene: TRBJ1-1; clone size: many; CDR3 DNA: TGTGCTAGTGGTTTGGTACTGACAGCATCCAACACTGAAGCTTTCTTT; CDR3 protein: CASGLVLTASNTEAFF
V gene: TRBV9; D gene: NA; J gene: TRBJ2-1; clone size: many; CDR3 DNA: TGTGCCAGCAGCGCCCAAAGGGGGATCAGGCAGTTCTTC; CDR3 protein: CASSAQRGIRQFF
V gene: TRBV11-2; D gene: NA; J gene: TRBJ1-1; clone size: NA; CDR3 DNA: TGTGCCAGCAGCCGGCCAGGGCGCCTCACTGAAGCTTTCTTT; CDR3 protein: CASSRPGRLTEAFF
V gene: TRBV19; D gene: NA; J gene: TRBJ1-2; clone size: many; CDR3 DNA: TGTGCCAGTAGTCCGCATGACACAACCTTTAACTATGGCTACACCTTC; CDR3 protein: CASSPHDTTFNYGYTF
V gene: TRBV7-2; D gene: TRBD2; J gene: TRBJ2-4; clone size: NA; CDR3 DNA: TGTGCCAGCAGGTCGGGGGGATCAAACATTCAGTACTTC; CDR3 protein: CASRSGGSNIQYF
V gene: TRBV20-1; D gene: NA; J gene: TRBJ2-1; clone size: many; CDR3 DNA: TGCAGTGCGCGGGACCCTGTTCCGAATGAGCAGTTCTTC; CDR3 protein: CSARDPVPNEQFF
V gene: TRBV20-1; D gene: TRBD1; J gene: TRBJ2-3; clone size: many; CDR3 DNA: TGCAGTGCTAGTAAGGCCACAGGGGTAAATACGCAGTATTTT; CDR3 protein: CSASKATGVNTQYF
V gene: TRBV7-2; D gene: TRBD2; J gene: TRBJ2-7; clone size: NA; CDR3 DNA: TGTGCCAGCAGCTTACAAAGCGGGAGTCTAAACGAGCAGTACTTC; CDR3 protein: CASSLQSGSLNEQYF
V gene: TRBV10-3; D gene: TRBD2; J gene: TRBJ2-1; clone size: many; CDR3 DNA: TGTGCCATCAGTGAGTCGGGAGCGGGAGGGGTCAATGAGCAGTTCTTC; CDR3 protein: CAISESGAGGVNEQFF
V gene: TRBV7-2; D gene: TRBD1; J gene: TRBJ2-2; clone size: many; CDR3 DNA: TGTGCCAGCAGTACCGGGACAGGGGTGGCCGGGGAGCTGTTTTTT; CDR3 protein: CASSTGTGVAGELFF
V gene: TRBV10-3; D gene: TRBD2; J gene: TRBJ2-5; clone size: many; CDR3 DNA: TGTGCCATCAGCTCAACCCCTAGCGGTTTTCAAGAGACCCAGTACTTC; CDR3 protein: CAISSTPSGFQETQYF
V gene: TRBV7-2; D gene: TRBD2; J gene: TRBJ2-7; clone size: few; CDR3 DNA: TGTGCCAGCAGCTTAGCAAAAGGGACGGGACTAGCGAGATCCTACGAGCAGTACTTC; CDR3 protein: CASSLAKGTGLARSYEQYF
V gene: TRBV25-1; D gene: TRBD1; J gene: TRBJ2-5; clone size: few; CDR3 DNA: TGTGCCAGCAGTGAAGAGGGGGACAGGCCCGGGACCCAGTACTTC; CDR3 protein: CASSEEGDRPGTQYF
V gene: TRBV6-5; D gene: TRBD2; J gene: TRBJ2-3; clone size: many; CDR3 DNA: TGTGCCAGCAGTTCCTCCGTTCCTAGCGGTAGAGCAGATACGCAGTATTTT; CDR3 protein: CASSSSVPSGRADTQYF
V gene: TRBV27; D gene: TRBD1; J gene: TRBJ1-2; clone size: few; CDR3 DNA: TGTGCCAGCAGTTTAAGGGGCGACAGGGGAGCGTGGGGCTACACCTTC; CDR3 protein: CASSLRGDRGAWGYTF
V gene: TRBV25-1; D gene: TRBD1; J gene: TRBJ1-2; clone size: few; CDR3 DNA: TGTGCCAGCAGTACCTCTCCCCGGACAGGGACCTATGGCTACACCTTC; CDR3 protein: CASSTSPRTGTYGYTF
V gene: TRBV5-4; D gene: NA; J gene: TRBJ2-5; clone size: many; CDR3 DNA: TGTGCCAGCAGCACGGGATCAAATGGTTTCGTGGAGACCCAGTACTTC; CDR3 protein: CASSTGSNGFVETQYF
V gene: TRBV6-1; D gene: NA; J gene: TRBJ2-1; clone size: NA; CDR3 DNA: TGTGCCAGCAGACCTCTAAACGGTGGAGGGAGTAGACGATCCAATGAGCAGTTCTTC; CDR3 protein: CASRPLNGGGSRRSNEQFF
V gene: TRBV7-6; D gene: NA; J gene: TRBJ1-2; clone size: many; CDR3 DNA: TGTGCCAGCAGCTTAGCAGGGAACTATGGCTACACCTTC; CDR3 protein: CASSLAGNYGYTF
V gene: TRBV4-2; D gene: TRBD1; J gene: TRBJ2-7; clone size: NA; CDR3 DNA: TGTGCCAGCAGCCATCTGACAGGGCCCGAGAACGTTGGACGCGAGCAGTACTTC; CDR3 protein: CASSHLTGPENVGREQYF